Listed here are 5 T cell receptor beta chains from one sample, sequenced in a study of T cell responses to AZD1222 COVID-19 vaccine. Produced via immunoSEQ multiplex PCR; TCRdb's table is partial and in-frame only. The sample holds roughly 100,000 clones, 88% seen once. This material consisted of peripheral blood, taken on day 0 of AZD1222 vaccination. Receptor source: an adult in good health.

The chain employs TRBV3-1 (or the pseudogene TRBV3-2) and TRBJ2-7; D call uncertain. Germline CDR1 reads LGHDT; CDR2 reads YNNKEL (reference sequence). V was cut by 0 bases and J by 0 bases, with 6 bases left in between. The CDR3 sequence is 14 residues long. CDR3 protein: CASSQDRYSYEQYF. The CDR3 bases are TGTGCCAGCAGCCAAGATAGGTACTCCTACGAGCAGTACTTC.

V gene TRBV19 combines with J gene TRBJ2-2, with D perhaps matching TRBD2 (6 bases). The CDR3 is 15 amino acids. Trimming shortened V by 3 bases and J by 7 bases, and 15 bases separated the two germline ends. The germline V gene encodes CDR1 LNHDA and CDR2 SQIVND (reference sequence). CDR3 nucleotides: TGTGCCAGTAGTATTAGGTGGGGAGGAGGCGGGGAGCTGTTTTTT. This codes for CASSIRWGGGGELFF.

A few counts support this clone. The CDR3 DNA reads as TGTGCCAGCAGCTTAGCCTCCGGGACCTACGGAAACACCATATATTTT. Protein: CASSLASGTYGNTIYF. The rearrangement links TRBV7-9 to TRBJ1-3; perhaps TRBD1 as D (5 bases). This CDR3 comprises 16 residues. V lost 0 bases, J lost 4 bases, and 13 bases lay in between. Germline V gene data show CDR1 as SEHNR and CDR2 as FQNEAQ (reference sequence).

The count of this clone is one. The genes are TRBV21-1 and TRBJ2-7; the table's D call TRBD1 went unverified against the DNA. TRBV21-1 is tagged as a pseudogene. The CDR3 runs 12 residues. The CDR3 loop reads CASSETGGEQYF. Written as DNA, the CDR3 is TGTGCCAGCAGCGAGACAGGGGGCGAGCAGTACTTC.

This sequence joins TRBV10-1 and TRBJ1-1; D unclear. The CDR3 totals 12 residues. V was cut by 6 bases and J by 3 bases, with 8 bases left in between. Germline values: CDR1 WNHNN, CDR2 SYGVQD (reference sequence). CDR3 sequence: CASRKDDTEAFF. CDR3 bases: TGCGCCAGCAGGAAGGATGACACTGAAGCTTTCTTT.